These 10 T cell receptor beta chains were all obtained from the same sample, sequenced in a study of T cell responses to AZD1222 COVID-19 vaccine. This table comes from immunoSEQ multiplex PCR, and its TCRdb copy is limited to in-frame clones, with some not included. This table holds 150,000 to 200,000 clones, 90% found once. Sequences were derived from peripheral blood, sampled 28 days after the second AZD1222 dose. The source of these receptors is an adult who received the AZD1222 COVID-19 vaccine.

This rearrangement joins TRBV19 to TRBJ2-5; TRBD2 aligns across 13 bases. The ends lost 7 bases at V and 3 bases at J; junction bases unmatched: 5. Germline V lookup: CDR1 LNHDA, CDR2 SQIVND (reference sequence). This CDR3 is 15 amino acids long. Written as DNA, the CDR3 is TGTGCCAGTACCGTTGGACTAGCGGGAGAAGAGACCCAGTACTTC. Its translation is CASTVGLAGEETQYF.

The V call is TRBV11-2, the J call TRBJ2-5; 8 nucleotides line up with TRBD1. V shed 4 bases and J 7 bases; nucleotides not matched to a gene: 5. The CDR3 is 13 amino acids. Germline values: CDR1 SGHAT, CDR2 FQNNGV. The CDR3 sequence is CASSSDTGGTQYF. The DNA of the CDR3 is TGTGCCAGCAGCTCCGACACAGGGGGGACCCAGTACTTC.

The chain is built from TRBV3-1 (or the pseudogene TRBV3-2) and TRBJ2-2; D gene uncertain. V lost 1 base, J lost 1 base, and 16 bases lay in between. The CDR3 is 18 residues long. Germline lookup yields CDR1 LGHDT and CDR2 YNNKEL (reference sequence). In DNA form, the CDR3 reads TGTGCCAGCAGCCAAGGGCGACCTTTGGCAGAGAACACCGGGGAGCTGTTTTTT. As protein: CASSQGRPLAENTGELFF.

The V gene is TRBV2, the J gene TRBJ2-7, with 8 bases fitting TRBD1. V trimming: 1 base; J trimming: 2 bases; junction bases outside the gene matches: 7. Germline V gives CDR1 SNHLY, CDR2 FYNNEI. This CDR3 contains 16 residues. In DNA, the CDR3 is TGTGCCAGCAGTGAAGGTCCGGGACAGGCCGCCTACGAGCAGTACTTC. As protein: CASSEGPGQAAYEQYF.

The chain carries TRBV6-1 and TRBJ1-5; D unresolved. Germline CDR1 MNHNS, CDR2 SASEGT. This CDR3 is 13 amino acids long. Trimming pared 2 bases from V and 9 bases from J, leaving 11 bases between. CDR3 sequence: CASSEPARGPQHF. The CDR3 region has the DNA TGTGCCAGCAGTGAACCAGCCCGAGGGCCCCAGCATTTT.

V usage is TRBV6-5 and J usage is TRBJ1-2; D is perhaps TRBD1 (5 bases). Trimming shortened V by 8 bases and J by 6 bases, and 22 bases separated the two germline ends. This CDR3 has 15 amino acids. Germline-derived CDR1 and CDR2 are MNHEY and SVGAGI. CDR3: CASLGKGQGIHGYTF. As DNA, the CDR3 is TGTGCCAGCCTCGGGAAGGGGCAGGGAATACATGGCTACACCTTC.

The chain is built from TRBV7-3 and TRBJ2-3; D tentatively fits TRBD1 or TRBD2 (6 bases each). The CDR3 runs to 15 residues. CDR1 and CDR2 from the germline V gene are SGHTA and FQGTGA. Trimming shortened V by 5 bases and J by 6 bases, and 18 bases separated the two germline ends. The CDR3 region is CASSILGGLSDTQYF. In DNA, the CDR3 is TGTGCCAGCAGCATTCTAGGGGGGTTGAGCGATACGCAGTATTTT. The full variable domain, rest sourced from reference TRBV7-3 and TRBJ2-3, is GAGVSQTPSNKVTEKGKYVELRCDPISGHTALYWYRQSLGQGPEFLIYFQGTGAADDSGLPNDRFFAVRPEGSVSTLKIQRTERGDSAVYLCASSILGGLSDTQYFGPGTRLTVL.

J is TRBJ2-7 and V is TRBV6-1, with D tentatively TRBD2 (6 bases). The CDR3 loop spans 18 amino acids. Looked up from germline, CDR1 is MNHNS and CDR2 is SASEGT. V gave up 3 bases and J gave up 2 bases, with 23 bases separating them. DNA for the CDR3: TGTGCCAGCAGTGACGGGAGAATCACAGGATCCTACCCCTACGAGCAGTACTTC. This gives the protein CASSDGRITGSYPYEQYF.

The chain employs TRBV5-6 and TRBJ1-2; D ambiguous. Germline V gene lookup returns CDR1 SGHDT and CDR2 YYEEEE. V gave up 0 bases and J gave up 5 bases, with 5 bases separating them. The CDR3 has 12 amino acids. The CDR3 bases are TGTGCCAGCAGCTTGGTGGGATATGGCTACACCTTC. Translated, it gives CASSLVGYGYTF.

This clone was seen just once. The V call is TRBV6-1, the J call TRBJ2-4; 11 nucleotides line up with TRBD2. Germline values: CDR1 MNHNS, CDR2 SASEGT. The trim removed 3 bases at V and 2 bases at J, leaving 12 bases unmatched. The CDR3 contains 19 residues. CDR3 sequence reads: CASSDERTSGSQSKNIQYF. For the CDR3, the DNA is TGTGCCAGCAGTGATGAGAGGACTAGCGGGTCCCAATCCAAAAACATTCAGTACTTC.